This entry lists 22 T cell receptor beta chains sequenced from one sample in a study of T-cell reconstitution after alpha-beta-depleted transplantation in children. Construction of the TCRbeta library involved unique molecular identifiers. MiXCR was run by TCRdb on the PCR reads, yielding one entry per CDR3 protein. The sample records roughly 240,000 distinct CDR3 sequences, less than 9% being singletons. Sample: PBMCs, mostly from graft donor cells, taken 180 days after TCRalphabeta/CD19-depleted stem cell transplant. The receptors here all came from a male patient younger than 18 who had a stem cell transplant for acute lymphoblastic leukemia, so the T cells may come from the graft donor.

Ten or more counts support this clonotype. The chain uses TRBV20-1 and TRBJ1-2; D remains ambiguous. Trimming shortened V by 5 bases and J by 4 bases, and 11 bases separated the two germline ends. CDR3 length equals 12 residues. Germline-derived CDR1 and CDR2 are DFQATT and SNEGSKA (reference sequence). The CDR3 DNA follows: TGCAGTGCTGCCCGGACTACCTATGGCTACACCTTC. The encoded protein is CSAARTTYGYTF.

This clonotype was detected many times. The chain recombines TRBV6-5 with TRBJ2-2; 10 bases are shared with TRBD1. CDR1 MNHEY and CDR2 SVGAGI come from the germline V gene. CDR3 length: 17 amino acids. The J segment lost 3 bases and the V segment lost 2 bases, leaving 6 bases of the junction unmatched. The DNA for the CDR3 is TGTGCCAGCAGTTACCACGACAGGGGGCCGGACACCGGGGAGCTGTTTTTT. As protein: CASSYHDRGPDTGELFF.

Concerning this clonotype: With a much larger clone just one base away, this may be a read error. The V call is TRBV5-1, the J call TRBJ1-3, with D hard to call. The germline V gene encodes CDR1 SGHRS and CDR2 YFSETQ. V lost 0 bases, J lost 1 base, and 11 bases lay in between. There are 16 residues in the CDR3. The CDR3 is CASSLGSTRSGNTIYF. In DNA, the CDR3 is TGCGCCAGCAGCTTGGGTTCGACAAGGTCTGGAAACACCATATATTTT.

Note on this clonotype: Possible read error: a much larger clone is one base away. The rearrangement joins TRBV12-3 or TRBV12-4 to TRBJ2-7, with D possibly TRBD1 on 6 matching bases. The CDR3 has 13 residues. The V end was cut by 6 bases, the J end by 5 bases, with 14 bases between. The CDR3 loop is CASSRQVPHEQYF. CDR3 nucleotide sequence: TGTGCCAGCAGCAGACAGGTCCCCCACGAGCAGTACTTC.

This clonotype came up many times. The rearrangement uses TRBV18 and TRBJ2-3; no firm D call. Germline CDR1 is KGHSH and CDR2 is LQKENI. CDR3 length equals 12 residues. Trimming removed 5 bases from V and 5 bases from J, with 8 bases in between. Here the CDR3 DNA reads TGTGCCAGCTCAAGGGCGGAAGATACGCAGTATTTT. Its translation: CASSRAEDTQYF.

This clonotype occurred many times. The chain joins TRBV18 to TRBJ1-5; possible D gene TRBD1, 6 bases. The CDR3 runs to 14 residues. V was trimmed by 3 bases and J by 4 bases, leaving 10 bases between them. Germline V gene sequence: CDR1 KGHSH, CDR2 LQKENI. Here the CDR3 reads CASSPGTPNQPQHF. Written as DNA, the CDR3 is TGTGCCAGCTCACCCGGGACACCTAATCAGCCCCAGCATTTT.

This clonotype was recorded many times. J is TRBJ2-7 and V is TRBV20-1; a possible D gene is TRBD1 (6 bases). The CDR3 is 14 amino acids. CDR1 DFQATT and CDR2 SNEGSKA come from the germline V gene (reference sequence). Deletions cut 7 bases from V and 5 bases from J, with 21 bases between. The CDR3 DNA sequence: TGCAGTGTTTCGTCCTCAGGGGCTCCTGACGAGCAGTACTTC. Translating it yields CSVSSSGAPDEQYF.

This clonotype was observed many times. The gene calls are TRBV10-3 and TRBJ2-2; possibly TRBD1 or TRBD2 for D (6 bases each). The CDR3 runs to 12 residues. V dropped 9 bases and J dropped 5 bases, with 10 bases sitting between them. Germline lookup yields CDR1 ENHRY and CDR2 SYGVKD. The CDR3 sequence: CAIGGGTGELFF. The CDR3, as DNA: TGTGCCATTGGAGGGGGGACCGGGGAGCTGTTTTTT.

This clonotype was seen at least ten times. This rearrangement joins TRBV27 to TRBJ2-1; 8 bases match TRBD2. The CDR3 runs to 15 residues. V trimming: 6 bases; J trimming: 7 bases; junction bases outside the gene matches: 11. Germline V gene sequence: CDR1 MNHEY, CDR2 SMNVEV (reference sequence). DNA for the CDR3: TGTGCCAGCAGATTAGCGGGAAACCCGTATAATGAGCAGTTCTTC. It translates to CASRLAGNPYNEQFF.

In this sample, this clonotype turned up many times. J is TRBJ1-2 and V is TRBV4-2, with 8 nucleotides matching TRBD1. The CDR3 is made up of 15 amino acids. In germline, CDR1 is LGHNA, CDR2 YNFKEQ. V lost 0 bases and J lost 4; bases outside the gene matches: 4. The CDR3 DNA is TGTGCCAGCAGCCAAGAAGGACAGGGCTTCTATGGCTACACCTTC. Protein: CASSQEGQGFYGYTF.

This clonotype was seen a handful of times. V and J are TRBV19 and TRBJ2-1; TRBD2 matches 14 bases. The CDR3 is 16 amino acids. The V segment lost 1 base and the J segment 9 bases; nucleotides outside the gene matches: 5. Germline V gene data show CDR1 as LNHDA and CDR2 as SQIVND (reference sequence). CDR3 sequence: CASSIGTGLAGAEQFF. CDR3 coding DNA: TGTGCCAGTAGTATAGGAACGGGACTAGCGGGAGCTGAGCAGTTCTTC.

This clonotype appeared many times. J is TRBJ2-7 and V is TRBV7-9; a possible D gene is TRBD1 (6 bases). The CDR3 consists of 14 residues. The germline V gene has CDR1 SEHNR and CDR2 FQNEAQ (reference sequence). Trimming pared 5 bases from V and 7 bases from J, leaving 18 bases between. This CDR3 is CASSQLGQTWEQYF. DNA of the CDR3: TGTGCCAGCAGCCAATTAGGACAGACGTGGGAGCAGTACTTC.

This clonotype has at least ten counts. The V and J genes are TRBV5-1 and TRBJ2-1; D is unresolved. The germline V gene has CDR1 SGHRS and CDR2 YFSETQ. With 0 bases removed from V and 14 bases from J, the gap between germline ends came to 15 bases. There are 13 residues in the CDR3. As DNA, the CDR3 is TGCGCCAGCAGCTTGGTCTCCGGGCCTATGGAGTTCTTC. It translates to CASSLVSGPMEFF.

In this sample, this clonotype turned up many times. This rearrangement joins TRBV10-3 to TRBJ2-5, with 10 bases identical to TRBD2. Per germline, CDR1 ENHRY and CDR2 SYGVKD. CDR3 size: 16 residues. With 5 bases clipped from V and 4 bases from J, the junction kept 10 bases outside the gene matches. The CDR3 loop reads CAISLAGEGRRETQYF. In DNA form, the CDR3 reads TGTGCCATCAGTCTAGCGGGAGAGGGGCGCCGAGAGACCCAGTACTTC.

The sample holds many counts of this clonotype. The chain has TRBV5-1 and TRBJ2-2; D possibly corresponds to TRBD1 (5 bases). CDR1 and CDR2 (germline): SGHRS, YFSETQ. The CDR3 loop spans 14 amino acids. V was clipped by 3 bases and J by 1 base, with 7 bases between them. The CDR3 spells CASSSTGNTGELFF. The CDR3 DNA reads TGCGCCAGCAGCTCAACAGGGAACACCGGGGAGCTGTTTTTT.

This clonotype was observed at least ten times. The rearrangement uses TRBV7-3 and TRBJ2-1; 7 positions agree with TRBD2. This CDR3 is built from 15 residues. The germline gives CDR1 SGHTA, CDR2 FQGTGA. The trim removed 3 bases at V and 6 bases at J, leaving 8 bases unmatched. The CDR3 DNA reads as TGTGCCAGCAGCTTGACTAGCTCGTTGGGCAATGAGCAGTTCTTC. It specifies CASSLTSSLGNEQFF.

This clonotype was recorded many times. The rearrangement links TRBV6-2 or TRBV6-3 to TRBJ2-1; D is perhaps TRBD2 (5 bases). Germline V gene sequence: CDR1 MNHEY, CDR2 SVGEGT. The CDR3 totals 13 residues. The ends were cut back, 0 bases at V and 6 bases at J, with 6 bases in the middle. The CDR3 protein is CASSYSEVNEQFF. DNA of the CDR3: TGTGCCAGCAGTTACTCGGAGGTCAATGAGCAGTTCTTC.

This clonotype appeared many times. The rearrangement joins TRBV4-2 to TRBJ2-7; D perhaps matches TRBD1 (5 bases). The CDR3 contains 16 residues. V was clipped by 1 base and J by 0 bases, with 13 bases between them. From germline, CDR1 is LGHNA and CDR2 YNFKEQ. The CDR3: CASSQAPTGSSYEQYF. In DNA, the CDR3 is TGTGCCAGCAGCCAAGCTCCCACAGGAAGCTCCTACGAGCAGTACTTC.

This clonotype was picked up many times. The DNA of the CDR3 is TGCGCCAGCAGCCCCGGGTTAAGGAGACTTCAAGAAAACGTGGACGAGCAGTACTTC. Translation gives CASSPGLRRLQENVDEQYF. The rearrangement links TRBV5-1 to TRBJ2-7; D is unclear. V lost 4 bases and J lost 5, with 31 bases in between. CDR3 length: 19 amino acids. Germline assignment: CDR1 SGHRS and CDR2 YFSETQ. The entire variable domain, with the rest obtained from reference TRBV5-1 and TRBJ2-7, is as follows: KAGVTQTPRYLIKTRGQQVTLSCSPISGHRSVSWYQQTPGQGLQFLFEYFSETQRNKGNFPGRFSGRQFSNSRSEMNVSTLELGDSALYLCASSPGLRRLQENVDEQYFGPGTRLTVT.

This sequence joins TRBV2 and TRBJ1-1; 8 bases fit TRBD1. Germline loops: CDR1 SNHLY, CDR2 FYNNEI. Germline trimming cut 2 bases from V and 5 bases from J; bases unmatched to any gene: 16. The CDR3 sequence is 18 residues long. The CDR3 DNA follows: TGTGCCAGCAGTGAATCGGGGGGCAGGGGGCGTCGAGGTACTGAAGCTTTCTTT. Translating it yields CASSESGGRGRRGTEAFF.

This clonotype was seen ten or more times. The chain recombines TRBV7-9 with TRBJ1-1; D gene uncertain. CDR1 and CDR2 (germline): SEHNR, FQNEAQ (reference sequence). The ends were cut back, 2 bases at V and 2 bases at J, with 6 bases in the middle. The CDR3 totals 13 residues. The CDR3 region is CASSLPYNTEAFF. Written as DNA, the CDR3 is TGTGCCAGCAGCTTACCCTACAACACTGAAGCTTTCTTT.

This clonotype was counted ten times or more. The J gene is TRBJ2-2, the V gene TRBV24-1; TRBD1 agrees at 8 bases. V lost 0 bases, J lost 6 bases, and 8 bases stayed unmatched. There are 17 residues in the CDR3. The germline gives CDR1 KGHDR, CDR2 SFDVKD. The CDR3 region has the DNA TGTGCCACCAGTGATTTGAACCCGGACAGGGCGGCCGGGGAGCTGTTTTTT. Its protein product is CATSDLNPDRAAGELFF.